The 26 T cell receptor beta chains given below trace back to one sample, sequenced in a study of OX40 agonist ivuxolimab in advanced cancers. Libraries were prepared by immunoSEQ multiplex PCR; TCRdb keeps only in-frame clonotypes and omits some of them. Here the sample spans over 100,000 clones, more than 85% being singletons. The sequencing here drew on CD4+ or CD8+ T cells sorted from blood, taken in a trial of the OX40 agonist ivuxolimab. The receptors were sampled from an adult with an advanced solid tumor such as melanoma, head and neck, liver or kidney cancer.

The V and J genes are TRBV6-5 and TRBJ1-5; D is unresolved. The CDR3 contains 13 residues. V was shortened by 7 bases and J by 6 bases, with 13 bases between the two germline ends. The germline V gene has CDR1 MNHEY and CDR2 SVGAGI. The CDR3 nucleotides read TGTGCCAGCATTGGGCAGCTTGCTCAGCCCCAGCATTTT. This gives the protein CASIGQLAQPQHF.

CDR3 sequence reads: CSVGSLTGVGTDTQYF. The CDR3, as DNA: TGCAGCGTGGGCAGTTTGACGGGTGTAGGCACAGATACGCAGTATTTT. The rearrangement links TRBV29-1 to TRBJ2-3; no clear D gene. Trimming cost V 6 bases and J 1 base, with 20 bases left between them. The length of the CDR3 is 16 residues. Germline CDR1 is SQVTM and CDR2 is ANQGSEA.

A single count supports this clone. The CDR3: CASSPRVAEETQYF. CDR3 DNA sequence: TGTGCCAGCTCACCACGGGTAGCCGAGGAGACCCAGTACTTC. The V and J genes are TRBV18 and TRBJ2-5; D uncertain. CDR3 length: 14 amino acids. Germline values: CDR1 KGHSH, CDR2 LQKENI. V shed 1 base and J shed 5 bases, with 11 bases lying between them.

The chain combines TRBV29-1 with TRBJ2-7; TRBD1 agrees at 8 bases. Germline CDR1 is SQVTM and CDR2 is ANQGSEA. The CDR3 runs to 13 residues. V was clipped by 5 bases and J by 3 bases; unmatched bases: 6. In DNA form, the CDR3 reads TGCAGCGTTCTTGGGACAGGACTCTACGAGCAGTACTTC. Amino acids: CSVLGTGLYEQYF.

This rearrangement joins TRBV5-1 to TRBJ2-2; 10 nucleotides agree with TRBD2. Germline trimming cut 7 bases from V and 3 bases from J; bases unmatched to any gene: 9. The germline V gene has CDR1 SGHRS and CDR2 YFSETQ. CDR3 length: 16 residues. The CDR3 protein is CASGPSGSIDTGELFF. CDR3 sequence (DNA): TGCGCCAGCGGGCCTAGCGGGAGTATAGACACCGGGGAGCTGTTTTTT.

This chain joins TRBV6-6 and TRBJ1-2, with TRBD1 identical over 7 bases. Unmatched junction bases numbered 7, after V lost 3 bases and J lost 3 bases. The CDR3 consists of 15 residues. In germline, CDR1 is MNHNY, CDR2 SVGAGI (reference sequence). This chain's CDR3 is CASSYGDSSDYGYTF. The CDR3 coding sequence is TGTGCCAGCAGTTATGGGGACAGCTCAGACTATGGCTACACCTTC.

The chain employs TRBV7-9 and TRBJ2-7, with TRBD2 matching over 16 bases. The germline CDR1 and CDR2 sequences are SEHNR and FQNEAQ (reference sequence). CDR3 length: 16 residues. The V gene end was trimmed by 5 bases and the J gene end by 5 bases; junction bases not matched to a gene: 6. The CDR3 DNA reads TGTGCCAGCAGCGCGGGACTAGCGGGAGGGGAAGACGAGCAGTACTTC. This sequence encodes CASSAGLAGGEDEQYF.

The chain employs TRBV5-4 and TRBJ1-2; tentative D call: TRBD1 (6 bases). This CDR3 region has 14 residues. CDR1 and CDR2 from the germline V gene are SGHNT and YYREEE (reference sequence). V lost 0 bases to trimming and J lost 4 bases, with 10 bases between them. CDR3 bases: TGTGCCAGCAGCTTGGAGAACAGGGCCTATGGCTACACCTTC. Translating it yields CASSLENRAYGYTF.

The chain recombines TRBV29-1 with TRBJ1-3; possibly TRBD1 for D (6 bases). V lost 5 bases to trimming and J lost 4 bases, with 18 bases between them. The CDR3 has 15 residues. In germline, CDR1 is SQVTM, CDR2 ANQGSEA. CDR3 DNA sequence: TGCAGCGTTAGAGGCGGGGGCAAAACGGGAAACACCATATATTTT. This translates into CSVRGGGKTGNTIYF.

The CDR3 bases are TGTGCCAGCAGCGCCCCTTTTACAGGGGGCCAAGAGACCCAGTACTTC. It specifies CASSAPFTGGQETQYF. The chain joins TRBV9 to TRBJ2-5; TRBD1 aligns across 8 bases. CDR1 SGDLS and CDR2 YYNGEE come from the germline V gene. With 3 bases clipped from V and 1 base from J, the junction kept 8 bases outside the gene matches. This CDR3 has 16 residues. The full variable domain, with the rest looked up from reference TRBV9 and TRBJ2-5, is DSGVTQTPKHLITATGQRVTLRCSPRSGDLSVYWYQQSLDQGLQFLIQYYNGEERAKGNILERFSAQQFPDLHSELNLSSLELGDSALYFCASSAPFTGGQETQYFGPGTRLLVL.

The chain carries TRBV14 and TRBJ2-3; D is unclear. V dropped 3 bases and J dropped 0 bases, with 7 bases sitting between them. The germline V gene encodes CDR1 SGHDN and CDR2 FVKESK. The CDR3 consists of 14 residues. The CDR3 DNA sequence: TGTGCCAGCAGCCATAGACCTAGCACAGATACGCAGTATTTT. Translation gives CASSHRPSTDTQYF.

The V gene is TRBV7-2, the J gene TRBJ1-6; the D gene is possibly TRBD1 (6 bases). Germline V gene data show CDR1 as SGHTA and CDR2 as FQGNSA. CDR3 size: 15 residues. Trimming removed 5 bases from V and 4 bases from J, with 12 bases in between. The CDR3 spells CASSPRQDYNSPLHF. The CDR3 bases are TGTGCCAGCAGCCCGCGACAGGATTATAATTCACCCCTCCACTTT.

The chain links TRBV10-3 to TRBJ2-3, with TRBD1 matching over 9 bases. The CDR3 is 13 residues long. Germline CDR1 reads ENHRY; CDR2 reads SYGVKD. Trimming took 7 bases from V and 4 from J; bases not matched to a gene: 3. The CDR3 DNA follows: TGTGCCATCAAACAGGGGGCCGCAGATACGCAGTATTTT. Protein product: CAIKQGAADTQYF.

The V and J genes are TRBV15 and TRBJ1-4; unclear D gene. The CDR3 runs to 11 residues. With 8 bases removed from V and 8 bases from J, the gap between germline ends came to 9 bases. Germline V lookup: CDR1 LNHNV, CDR2 YYDKDF (reference sequence). CDR3 sequence reads: CATEGGEKLFF. CDR3 bases: TGTGCCACCGAGGGAGGGGAAAAACTGTTTTTT. Full variable domain (missing parts from reference TRBV15 and TRBJ1-4): DAMVIQNPRYQVTQFGKPVTLSCSQTLNHNVMYWYQQKSSQAPKLLFHYYDKDFNNEADTPDNFQSRRPNTSFCFLDIRSPGLGDTAMYLCATEGGEKLFFGSGTQLSVL.

This chain joins TRBV11-2 and TRBJ2-7, with 9 bases that match TRBD1. The V gene's germline CDR1 is SGHAT and CDR2 FQNNGV. The V segment lost 1 base and the J segment 6 bases; nucleotides outside the gene matches: 7. This CDR3 spans 15 amino acids. CDR3 coding DNA: TGTGCCAGCAGCTTAGTTTTACAGGGGGCGGGCGAGCAGTACTTC. Its protein product is CASSLVLQGAGEQYF.

The V and J genes are TRBV9 and TRBJ2-1; 9 bases are shared with TRBD1. The germline V gene encodes CDR1 SGDLS and CDR2 YYNGEE. This CDR3 comprises 13 residues. V dropped 3 bases and J dropped 15; count of bases not matched to a gene: 10. Written as DNA, the CDR3 is TGTGCCAGCAGCGAAGTGGACAGGGGCCGAGGGTTCTTC. Protein sequence: CASSEVDRGRGFF.

This rearrangement joins TRBV29-1 to TRBJ2-2; D remains unclear. The CDR3 has 14 amino acids. Germline-derived CDR1 and CDR2 are SQVTM and ANQGSEA. V was shortened by 1 base and J by 2 bases, with 8 bases between the two germline ends. Here the CDR3 reads CSVEGLDNTGELFF. CDR3 bases: TGCAGCGTTGAAGGGCTAGACAACACCGGGGAGCTGTTTTTT.

The rearrangement links TRBV19 to TRBJ1-2; D gene ambiguous. The V gene lost 9 bases and the J gene lost 4 bases, with 21 bases spanning the gap. Germline values: CDR1 LNHDA, CDR2 SQIVND (reference sequence). This CDR3 contains 15 residues. The CDR3 region is CASIDRGEGSYGYTF. The CDR3 DNA sequence: TGTGCCAGCATCGACCGTGGGGAAGGGAGCTATGGCTACACCTTC.

The V call is TRBV19, the J call TRBJ1-1, with 10 bases that match TRBD1. J was trimmed by 6 bases and V by 5 bases; bases with no gene match: 9. The CDR3 is 15 amino acids. Germline CDR1 and CDR2: LNHDA and SQIVND (reference sequence). In nucleotides, the CDR3 is TGTGCCAGTAGTGTGACAGGGGGCTTAAGATCTGAAGCTTTCTTT. It translates to CASSVTGGLRSEAFF. Complete variable domain (other parts from reference TRBV19 and TRBJ1-1): DGGITQSPKYLFRKEGQNVTLSCEQNLNHDAMYWYRQDPGQGLRLIYYSQIVNDFQKGDIAEGYSVSREKKESFPLTVTSAQKNPTAFYLCASSVTGGLRSEAFFGQGTRLTVV.

The chain carries TRBV6-1 and TRBJ2-7, with 12 bases aligning to TRBD2. Trimming cost V 2 bases and J 1 base; bases outside gene matches: 3. Germline V gene lookup returns CDR1 MNHNS and CDR2 SASEGT. This CDR3 has 16 amino acids. The CDR3 sequence: CASSEPGLAGSYEQYF. The DNA of the CDR3 is TGTGCCAGCAGTGAACCCGGACTAGCGGGGTCCTACGAGCAGTACTTC.

This chain links TRBV5-1 with TRBJ2-1; 13 bases fit TRBD2. This CDR3 is built from 17 residues. From germline, CDR1 is SGHRS and CDR2 YFSETQ. V lost 4 bases, J lost 8 bases, and 12 bases stayed unmatched. The CDR3 region is CASSATILAGGQDEQFF. In nucleotides, the CDR3 is TGCGCCAGCAGCGCGACAATACTAGCGGGGGGGCAGGATGAGCAGTTCTTC.

The chain carries TRBV4-2 and TRBJ1-4; D not resolved. Per germline, CDR1 LGHNA and CDR2 YNFKEQ. This CDR3 spans 16 amino acids. V lost 0 bases to trimming and J lost 0 bases, with 8 bases between them. The CDR3 protein is CASSQDRGATNEKLFF. The CDR3 DNA sequence: TGTGCCAGCAGCCAAGATCGGGGAGCAACTAATGAAAAACTGTTTTTT.

V gene TRBV5-6 combines with J gene TRBJ1-2; 11 bases match TRBD1. Germline CDR1 reads SGHDT; CDR2 reads YYEEEE. The CDR3 has 18 amino acids. The junction had 9 bases not matched to a gene; V was cut back by 1 base and J by 1 base. CDR3 in amino acids: CASSLKRDRGDLNYGYTF. CDR3 coding DNA: TGTGCCAGCAGCTTGAAACGGGACAGGGGGGATCTTAACTATGGCTACACCTTC. The whole variable domain, remainder taken from reference TRBV5-6 and TRBJ1-2, is DAGVTQSPTHLIKTRGQQVTLRCSPKSGHDTVSWYQQALGQGPQFIFQYYEEEERQRGNFPDRFSGHQFPNYSSELNVNALLLGDSALYLCASSLKRDRGDLNYGYTFGSGTRLTVV.

This CDR3 is CASTPEGKKETQYF. CDR3 DNA: TGTGCCAGTACCCCCGAGGGTAAAAAAGAGACCCAGTACTTC. The chain recombines TRBV19 with TRBJ2-5; D is possibly TRBD2 (5 bases). This CDR3 has 14 residues. Germline CDR1 and CDR2: LNHDA and SQIVND (reference sequence). V dropped 7 bases and J dropped 3 bases, with 15 bases sitting between them.

This clone was picked up one time. The chain employs TRBV6-5 and TRBJ1-1; 7 positions match TRBD1. CDR1 and CDR2 from the germline V gene are MNHEY and SVGAGI. The length of the CDR3 is 15 residues. J lost 2 bases, V lost 7 bases, and 10 bases had no gene match. The CDR3 spells CASTTTGRGNTEAFF. The CDR3 DNA reads as TGTGCCAGCACCACGACAGGGCGGGGAAACACTGAAGCTTTCTTT.

This rearrangement joins TRBV25-1 to TRBJ2-1; D might be TRBD1 (6 bases). With 5 bases removed from V and 9 bases from J, the gap between germline ends came to 11 bases. The CDR3 consists of 12 residues. CDR1 and CDR2 from the germline V gene are MGHDK and SYGVNS. The CDR3 DNA follows: TGTGCCAGCAGTATTCCCAGGGGTGAGCAGTTCTTC. It yields the protein CASSIPRGEQFF.